Each of the 5 T cell receptor beta chains below was sequenced from the same sample in a study of blood T cells in healthy people across ages. Next came a second PCR, run for about 6 to 11 cycles, which used a sample-barcoded 5' primer along with a J-beta primer mix. From the 5' RACE reads, TCRdb called clonotypes with MiXCR, one entry per CDR3 protein. The sample contains about 640,000 distinct CDR3 sequences, approximately 59% of which appear only once. Sequenced input: blood. The receptors were sampled from a man between 60 and 75 years old in good health.

The table lists this clonotype with a few counts. This sequence joins TRBV6-2 or TRBV6-3 and TRBJ2-7, with D tentatively TRBD1 or TRBD2 (7 bases each). CDR1 and CDR2 (germline): MNHEY, SVGEGT. Between the trimmed V and J ends, which lost 6 bases and 6 bases, there was a span of 18 bases. The CDR3 loop spans 14 amino acids. CDR3 amino acids: CASSTGAGASEQYF. CDR3 coding DNA: TGTGCCAGCAGCACAGGGGCGGGGGCATCCGAGCAGTACTTC.

This clonotype occurred a few times. The chain carries TRBV20-1 and TRBJ1-2; 11 bases agree with TRBD1. Trimming removed 0 bases from V and 5 bases from J; junction bases left unmatched: 8. Germline V gene lookup returns CDR1 DFQATT and CDR2 SNEGSKA (reference sequence). The CDR3 loop spans 16 amino acids. In nucleotides, the CDR3 is TGCAGTGCTAGAGATCAAGGACAGGGGGCGGGATATGGCTACACCTTC. This translates into CSARDQGQGAGYGYTF.

V gene TRBV20-1 combines with J gene TRBJ1-5, with D tentatively TRBD1 (5 bases). Per germline, CDR1 DFQATT and CDR2 SNEGSKA (reference sequence). The CDR3 covers 13 residues. V lost 6 bases and J lost 3, with 12 bases in between. The CDR3 nucleotides are TGCAGTGCGAGACCCGGACACAATCAGCCCCAGCATTTT. The encoded protein is CSARPGHNQPQHF.

In this sample, this clonotype turned up a few times. This chain joins TRBV29-1 and TRBJ2-1; 7 bases map to TRBD1. The V gene end was trimmed by 0 bases and the J gene end by 0 bases; junction bases not matched to a gene: 11. CDR1 is SQVTM, CDR2 ANQGSEA, per germline. The CDR3 covers 18 residues. The CDR3 spells CSVEDYPGGVTSYNEQFF. In DNA, the CDR3 is TGCAGCGTTGAAGATTACCCAGGGGGTGTTACCTCCTACAATGAGCAGTTCTTC.

CDR3 nucleotide sequence: TGTGCCACGTCCGGGGGCGCGGACTATGGCTACACCTTC. Its protein product is CATSGGADYGYTF. The J gene is TRBJ1-2, the V gene TRBV6-2 or TRBV6-3, with D possibly matching TRBD1 (6 bases). The V end was cut by 10 bases, the J end by 3 bases, with 15 bases between. Germline V gene sequence: CDR1 MNHEY, CDR2 SVGEGT. The CDR3 length is 13 residues.